This T cell receptor beta chain was documented in a study of T cells in Graves' hyperthyroidism and ophthalmopathy. Study-wide findings and caveats: Ophthalmopathy could be told apart from stable hyperthyroidism with a 13 V-J model.

Amplified TCR beta CDR3 regions came from RNA transcripts. With the HTBI primer set, the TCR CDR3 went through a first round of RT-PCR. Each CDR3 protein gets one entry after TCRdb re-called the multiplex PCR reads with MiXCR. Here the sample spans hundreds of thousands of distinct CDR3 sequences, more than 45% being singletons. The definition of stable Graves' hyperthyroidism was no ophthalmopathy progression within 18 months. With respect to this clonotype: Its antigen remains unidentified.

Sequencing was done on a sample of peripheral blood or thyroid tissue (not recorded which). This TCR derives from a woman between 18 and 29 years old with Graves' hyperthyroidism.

This chain's CDR3 is CASSGRDRDDSYNSPLHF. The CDR3 DNA follows: TGTGCCAGCAGCGGCCGGGACAGAGATGACTCCTATAATTCACCCCTCCACTTT. The chain links TRBV7-8 to TRBJ1-6, with 7 nucleotides matching TRBD1. The CDR3 totals 18 residues. Germline V CDR1 and CDR2: SGHVS, FQNEAQ. J lost 0 bases, V lost 5 bases, and 10 bases had no gene match. Full variable domain (remainder filled in from reference TRBV7-8 and TRBJ1-6): GAGVSQSPRYKVAKRGQDVALRCDPISGHVSLFWYQQALGQGPEFLTYFQNEAQLDKSGLPSDRFFAERPEGSVSTLKIQRTQQEDSAVYLCASSGRDRDDSYNSPLHFGNGTRLTVT.